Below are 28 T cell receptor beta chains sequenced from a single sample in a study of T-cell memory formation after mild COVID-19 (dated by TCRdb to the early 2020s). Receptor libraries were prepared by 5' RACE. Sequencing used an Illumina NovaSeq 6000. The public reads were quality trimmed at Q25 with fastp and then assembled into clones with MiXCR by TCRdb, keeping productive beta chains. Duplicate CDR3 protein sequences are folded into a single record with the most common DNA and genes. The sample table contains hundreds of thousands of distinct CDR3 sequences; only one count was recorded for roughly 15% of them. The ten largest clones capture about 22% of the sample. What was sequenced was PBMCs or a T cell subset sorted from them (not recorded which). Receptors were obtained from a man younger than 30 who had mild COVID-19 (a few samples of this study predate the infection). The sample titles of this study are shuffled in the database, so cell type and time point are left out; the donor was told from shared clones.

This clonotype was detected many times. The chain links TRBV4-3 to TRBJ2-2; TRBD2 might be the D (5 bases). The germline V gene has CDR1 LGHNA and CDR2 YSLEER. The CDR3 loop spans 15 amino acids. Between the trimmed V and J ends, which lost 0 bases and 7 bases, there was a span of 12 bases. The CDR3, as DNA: TGCGCCAGCAGCCAAGATCGAGGGTATGGCGGGGAGCTGTTTTTT. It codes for CASSQDRGYGGELFF.

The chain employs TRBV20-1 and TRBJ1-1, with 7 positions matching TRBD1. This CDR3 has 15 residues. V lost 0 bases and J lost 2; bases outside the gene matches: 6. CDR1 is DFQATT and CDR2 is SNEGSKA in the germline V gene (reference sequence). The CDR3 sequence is CSARDWQGVNTEAFF. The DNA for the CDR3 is TGCAGTGCTAGAGATTGGCAGGGGGTAAACACTGAAGCTTTCTTT.

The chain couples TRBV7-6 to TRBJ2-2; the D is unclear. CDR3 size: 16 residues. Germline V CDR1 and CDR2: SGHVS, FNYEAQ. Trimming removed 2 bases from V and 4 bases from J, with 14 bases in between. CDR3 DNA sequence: TGTGCCAGCAGCTTAAGGTCGGCAGGCCTCACCGGGGAGCTGTTTTTT. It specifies CASSLRSAGLTGELFF.

This CDR3 reads CASSLGTSNQPQHF. The CDR3 region has the DNA TGTGCCAGCAGCTTAGGGACCAGCAATCAGCCCCAGCATTTT. This chain uses TRBV7-9 with TRBJ1-5, with D uncertain. The CDR3 sequence is 14 residues long. V was shortened by 1 base and J by 1 base, with 5 bases between the two germline ends. CDR1 and CDR2 from the germline V gene are SEHNR and FQNEAQ (reference sequence).

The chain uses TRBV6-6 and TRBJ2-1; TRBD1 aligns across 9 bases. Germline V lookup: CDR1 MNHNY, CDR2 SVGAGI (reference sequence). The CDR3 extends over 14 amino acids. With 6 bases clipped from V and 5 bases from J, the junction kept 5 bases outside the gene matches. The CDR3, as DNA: TGTGCCAGCAGGGTGACAGGGGGGAACAATGAGCAGTTCTTC. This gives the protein CASRVTGGNNEQFF.

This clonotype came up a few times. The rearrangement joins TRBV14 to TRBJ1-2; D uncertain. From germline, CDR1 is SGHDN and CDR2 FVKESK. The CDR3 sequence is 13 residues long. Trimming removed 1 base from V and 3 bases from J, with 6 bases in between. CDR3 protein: CASSQGGYYGYTF. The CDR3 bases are TGTGCCAGCAGCCAAGGCGGATACTATGGCTACACCTTC.

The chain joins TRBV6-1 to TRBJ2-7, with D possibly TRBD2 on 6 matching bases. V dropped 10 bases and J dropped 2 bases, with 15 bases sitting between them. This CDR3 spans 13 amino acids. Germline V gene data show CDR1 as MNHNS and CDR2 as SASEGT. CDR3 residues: CAIRRRVTYEQYF. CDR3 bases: TGTGCCATCAGGAGGAGGGTAACCTACGAGCAGTACTTC.

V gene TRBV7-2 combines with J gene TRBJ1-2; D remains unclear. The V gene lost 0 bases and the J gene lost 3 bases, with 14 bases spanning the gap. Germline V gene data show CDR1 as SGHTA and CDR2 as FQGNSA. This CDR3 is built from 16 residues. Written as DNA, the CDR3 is TGTGCCAGCAGCTTAGCTCTCGGTTACGGCGACTATGGCTACACCTTC. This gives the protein CASSLALGYGDYGYTF.

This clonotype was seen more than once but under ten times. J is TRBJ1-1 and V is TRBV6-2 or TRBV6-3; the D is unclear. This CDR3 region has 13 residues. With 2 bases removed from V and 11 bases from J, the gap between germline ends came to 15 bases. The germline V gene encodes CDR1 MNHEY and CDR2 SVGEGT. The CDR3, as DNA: TGTGCCAGCAGTTACACTCTGAACACTTGGGCTTTCTTT. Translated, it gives CASSYTLNTWAFF.

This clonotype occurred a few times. The CDR3 here is CASSLIDRTYGYTF. CDR3 in DNA: TGCGCCAGCAGCTTAATCGACAGGACCTATGGCTACACCTTC. J is TRBJ1-2 and V is TRBV5-1; tentative D call: TRBD1 (6 bases). CDR1 is SGHRS and CDR2 is YFSETQ in the germline V gene. CDR3 length: 14 residues. V lost 2 bases to trimming and J lost 4 bases, with 12 bases between them.

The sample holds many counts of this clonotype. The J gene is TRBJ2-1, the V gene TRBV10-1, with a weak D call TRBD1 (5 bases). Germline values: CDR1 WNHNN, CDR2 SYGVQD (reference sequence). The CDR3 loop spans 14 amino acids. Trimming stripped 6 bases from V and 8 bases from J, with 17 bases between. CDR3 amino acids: CASRQTQGSDEQFF. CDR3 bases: TGCGCCAGCAGACAAACCCAGGGAAGCGATGAGCAGTTCTTC.

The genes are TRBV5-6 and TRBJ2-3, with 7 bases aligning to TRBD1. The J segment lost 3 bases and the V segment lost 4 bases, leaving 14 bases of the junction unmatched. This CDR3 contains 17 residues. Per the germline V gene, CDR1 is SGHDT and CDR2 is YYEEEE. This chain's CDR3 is CASSRLIGQARTDTQYF. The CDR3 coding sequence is TGTGCCAGCAGCAGGTTAATTGGACAGGCACGAACAGATACGCAGTATTTT.

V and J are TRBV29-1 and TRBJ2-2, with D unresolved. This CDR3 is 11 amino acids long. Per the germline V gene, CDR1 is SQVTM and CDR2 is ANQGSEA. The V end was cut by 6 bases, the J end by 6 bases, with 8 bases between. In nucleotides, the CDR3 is TGCAGCGTCGCTGAGCCCGGGGAGCTGTTTTTT. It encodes CSVAEPGELFF.

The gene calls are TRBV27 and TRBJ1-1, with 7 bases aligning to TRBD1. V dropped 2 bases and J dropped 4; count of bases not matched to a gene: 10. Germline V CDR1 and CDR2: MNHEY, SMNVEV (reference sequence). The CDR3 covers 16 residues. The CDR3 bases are TGTGCCAGCAGTTTAGAGTTCGGCAGGGGGATCACTGAAGCTTTCTTT. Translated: CASSLEFGRGITEAFF.

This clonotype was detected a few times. The CDR3 nucleotides are TGTGCCAGTAGTCCCCAACTAGCGGGGGAACCCAATGAGCAGTTCTTC. This gives the protein CASSPQLAGEPNEQFF. V is TRBV19 and J is TRBJ2-1; 11 nucleotides align to TRBD2. There are 16 residues in the CDR3. The ends lost 5 bases at V and 6 bases at J; junction bases unmatched: 9. Germline V gene data show CDR1 as LNHDA and CDR2 as SQIVND (reference sequence). Full variable domain (outside the CDR3, taken from reference TRBV19 and TRBJ2-1): DGGITQSPKYLFRKEGQNVTLSCEQNLNHDAMYWYRQDPGQGLRLIYYSQIVNDFQKGDIAEGYSVSREKKESFPLTVTSAQKNPTAFYLCASSPQLAGEPNEQFFGPGTRLTVL.

CDR3 DNA sequence: TGTGCCAGCAGCGAGCACGGTATGGGCCACACTGAAGCTTTCTTT. This codes for CASSEHGMGHTEAFF. The rearrangement uses TRBV9 and TRBJ1-1; D ambiguous. Trimming cost V 3 bases and J 3 bases, with 15 bases left between them. The germline CDR1 and CDR2 sequences are SGDLS and YYNGEE. The CDR3 loop spans 15 amino acids.

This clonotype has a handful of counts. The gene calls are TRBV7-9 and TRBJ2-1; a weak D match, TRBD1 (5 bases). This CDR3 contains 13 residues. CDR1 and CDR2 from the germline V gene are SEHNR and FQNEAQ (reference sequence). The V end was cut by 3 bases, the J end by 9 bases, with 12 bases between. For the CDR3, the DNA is TGTGCCAGCAGCTTTTTTACTCAGGGTGAGCAGTTCTTC. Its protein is CASSFFTQGEQFF.

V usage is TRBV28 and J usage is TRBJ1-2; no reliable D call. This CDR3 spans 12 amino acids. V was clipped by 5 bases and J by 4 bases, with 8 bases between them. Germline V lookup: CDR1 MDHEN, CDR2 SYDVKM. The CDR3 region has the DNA TGTGCCAGCAGTAAGGCGACCTATGGCTACACCTTC. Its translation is CASSKATYGYTF.

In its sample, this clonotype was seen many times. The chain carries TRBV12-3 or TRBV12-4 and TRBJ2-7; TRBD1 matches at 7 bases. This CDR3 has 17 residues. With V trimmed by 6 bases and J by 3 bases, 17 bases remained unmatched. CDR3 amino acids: CASRPNRQGVGDYEQYF. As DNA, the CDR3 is TGTGCCAGCAGGCCTAACCGACAGGGTGTAGGGGACTACGAGCAGTACTTC.

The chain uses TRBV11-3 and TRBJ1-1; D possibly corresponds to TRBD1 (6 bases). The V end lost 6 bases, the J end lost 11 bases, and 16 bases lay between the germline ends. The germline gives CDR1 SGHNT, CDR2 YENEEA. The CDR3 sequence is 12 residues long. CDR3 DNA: TGTGCCAGCAGTCGGGACATTAGGCGGGCTTTCTTT. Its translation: CASSRDIRRAFF.

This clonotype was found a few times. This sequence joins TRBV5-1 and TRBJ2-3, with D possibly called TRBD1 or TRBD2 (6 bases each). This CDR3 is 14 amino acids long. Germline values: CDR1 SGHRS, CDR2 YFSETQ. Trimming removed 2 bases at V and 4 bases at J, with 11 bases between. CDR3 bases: TGCGCCAGCAGCTTTACAGGGAGGTCAGATACGCAGTATTTT. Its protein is CASSFTGRSDTQYF.

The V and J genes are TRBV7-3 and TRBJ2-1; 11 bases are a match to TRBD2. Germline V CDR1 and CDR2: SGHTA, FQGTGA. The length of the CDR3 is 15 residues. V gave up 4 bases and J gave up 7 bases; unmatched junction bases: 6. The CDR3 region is CASSSPGLAVNEQFF. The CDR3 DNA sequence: TGTGCCAGCAGCTCCCCGGGACTAGCGGTTAATGAGCAGTTCTTC. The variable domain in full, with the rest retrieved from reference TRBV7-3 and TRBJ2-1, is GAGVSQTPSNKVTEKGKYVELRCDPISGHTALYWYRQSLGQGPEFLIYFQGTGAADDSGLPNDRFFAVRPEGSVSTLKIQRTERGDSAVYLCASSSPGLAVNEQFFGPGTRLTVL.

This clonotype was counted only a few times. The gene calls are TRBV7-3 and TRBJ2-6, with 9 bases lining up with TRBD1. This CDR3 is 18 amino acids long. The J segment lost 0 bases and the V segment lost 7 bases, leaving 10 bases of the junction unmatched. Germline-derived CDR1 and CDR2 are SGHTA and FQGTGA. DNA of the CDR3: TGTGCCAGCACCAAAACAGGGGGCCTAAGCTCTGGGGCCAACGTCCTGACTTTC. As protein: CASTKTGGLSSGANVLTF.

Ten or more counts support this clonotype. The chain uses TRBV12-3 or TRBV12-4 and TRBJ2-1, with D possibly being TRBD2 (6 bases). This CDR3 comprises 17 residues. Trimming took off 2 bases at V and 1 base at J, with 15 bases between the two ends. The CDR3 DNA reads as TGTGCCAGCAGTTTATCTTCGGCGGGGTGGTCCTACAATGAGCAGTTCTTC. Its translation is CASSLSSAGWSYNEQFF.

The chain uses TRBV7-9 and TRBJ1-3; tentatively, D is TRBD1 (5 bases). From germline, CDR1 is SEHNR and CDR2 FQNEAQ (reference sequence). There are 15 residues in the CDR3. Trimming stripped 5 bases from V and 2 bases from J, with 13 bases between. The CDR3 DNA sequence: TGTGCCAGCAGCCTAGGGACGGCTACTGGAAACACCATATATTTT. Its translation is CASSLGTATGNTIYF.

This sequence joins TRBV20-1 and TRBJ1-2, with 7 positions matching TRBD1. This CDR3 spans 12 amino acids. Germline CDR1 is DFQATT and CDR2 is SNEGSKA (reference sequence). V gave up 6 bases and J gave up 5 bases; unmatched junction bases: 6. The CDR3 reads CSAPGTDYGYTF. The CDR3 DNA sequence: TGCAGTGCGCCCGGGACAGATTATGGCTACACCTTC.

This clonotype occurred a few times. The CDR3 DNA is TGTGCCAGCAGCTTCGACCCACGGGGGGCCTACAATGAGCAGTTCTTC. This encodes CASSFDPRGAYNEQFF. The chain recombines TRBV11-2 with TRBJ2-1; 7 bases match TRBD2. This CDR3 contains 16 residues. Per the germline V gene, CDR1 is SGHAT and CDR2 is FQNNGV. Trimming at V came to 3 bases and at J to 2 bases, leaving 7 bases not matched to a gene.

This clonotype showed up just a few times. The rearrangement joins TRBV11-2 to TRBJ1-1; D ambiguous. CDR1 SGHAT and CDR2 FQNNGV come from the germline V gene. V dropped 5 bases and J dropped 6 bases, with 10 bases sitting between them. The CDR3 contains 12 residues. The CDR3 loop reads CASSEPAAEAFF. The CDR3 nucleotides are TGTGCCAGCAGCGAGCCGGCAGCTGAAGCTTTCTTT. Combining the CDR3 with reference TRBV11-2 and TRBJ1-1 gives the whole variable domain EAGVAQSPRYKIIEKRQSVAFWCNPISGHATLYWYQQILGQGPKLLIQFQNNGVVDDSQLPKDRFSAERLKGVDSTLKIQPAKLEDSAVYLCASSEPAAEAFFGQGTRLTVV.